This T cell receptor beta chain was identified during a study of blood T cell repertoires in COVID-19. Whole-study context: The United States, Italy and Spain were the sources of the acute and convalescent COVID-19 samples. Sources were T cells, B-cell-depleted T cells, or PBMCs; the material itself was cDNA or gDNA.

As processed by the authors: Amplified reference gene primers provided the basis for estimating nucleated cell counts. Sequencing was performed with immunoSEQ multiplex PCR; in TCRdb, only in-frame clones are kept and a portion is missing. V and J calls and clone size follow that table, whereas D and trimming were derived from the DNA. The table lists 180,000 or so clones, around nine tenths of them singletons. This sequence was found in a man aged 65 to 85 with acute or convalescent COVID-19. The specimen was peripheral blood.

The CDR3 loop reads CASSSPKRGAAVGTEAFF. CDR3 sequence (DNA): TGTGCCAGCAGCTCCCCCAAGCGCGGGGCGGCAGTAGGCACTGAAGCTTTCTTT. V and J are TRBV7-8 and TRBJ1-1, with D perhaps matching TRBD1 (5 bases). CDR3 length: 18 amino acids. Trimming stripped 4 bases from V and 4 bases from J, with 25 bases between. CDR1 SGHVS and CDR2 FQNEAQ come from the germline V gene.